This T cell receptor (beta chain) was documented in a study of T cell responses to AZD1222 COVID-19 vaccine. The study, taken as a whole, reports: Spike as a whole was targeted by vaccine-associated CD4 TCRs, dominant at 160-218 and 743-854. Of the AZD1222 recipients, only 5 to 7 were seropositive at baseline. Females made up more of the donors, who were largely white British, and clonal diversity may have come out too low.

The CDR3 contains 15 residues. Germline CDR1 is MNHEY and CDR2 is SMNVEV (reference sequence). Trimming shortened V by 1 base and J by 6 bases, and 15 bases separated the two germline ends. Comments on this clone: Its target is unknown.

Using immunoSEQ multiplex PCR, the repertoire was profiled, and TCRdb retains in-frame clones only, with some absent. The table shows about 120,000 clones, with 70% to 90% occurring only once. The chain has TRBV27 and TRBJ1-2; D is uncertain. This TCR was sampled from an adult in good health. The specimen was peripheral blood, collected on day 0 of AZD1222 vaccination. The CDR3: CASSLFRKGKDGYTF. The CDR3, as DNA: TGTGCCAGCAGTTTATTTCGAAAAGGGAAGGATGGCTACACCTTC.